The clone carrying this T cell receptor beta chain was seen a handful of times. Its antigen is unidentified. Looked up from germline, CDR1 is LGHDT and CDR2 is YNNKEL (reference sequence). The CDR3 spans 15 residues. The trim removed 4 bases at V and 7 bases at J, leaving 4 bases unmatched. These data originate in a study of CD8 T cells in ankylosing spondylitis. TCRdb re-called the 5' RACE reads with MiXCR, one entry per CDR3 protein. This table holds 470,000 or so distinct CDR3 sequences, approximately 26% found once. Findings and caveats of the study: One TCR beta motif, made up of about 8 highly homologous variants, appeared characteristic of ankylosing spondylitis blood.

Sequencing was performed on blood, either unsorted or a sorted T cell fraction (not recorded which). The V gene is TRBV3-1, the J gene TRBJ2-2; TRBD2 aligns across 12 bases. The sequence derives from a male donor with ankylosing spondylitis. The CDR3 is CASSRLAGGDGELFF. CDR3 DNA: TGTGCCAGCAGCCGGCTAGCGGGAGGGGACGGGGAGCTGTTTTTT.